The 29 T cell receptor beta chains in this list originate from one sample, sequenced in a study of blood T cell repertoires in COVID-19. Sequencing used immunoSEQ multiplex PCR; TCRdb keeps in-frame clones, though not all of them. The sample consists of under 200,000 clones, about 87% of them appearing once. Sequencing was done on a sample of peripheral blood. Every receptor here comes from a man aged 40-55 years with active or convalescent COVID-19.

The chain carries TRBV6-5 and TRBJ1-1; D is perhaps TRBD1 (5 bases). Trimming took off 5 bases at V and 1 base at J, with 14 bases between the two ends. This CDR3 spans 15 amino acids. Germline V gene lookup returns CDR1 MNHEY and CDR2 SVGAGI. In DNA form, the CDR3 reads TGTGCCAGCAGTCCACCCGGACAACCGAACACTGAAGCTTTCTTT. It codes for CASSPPGQPNTEAFF.

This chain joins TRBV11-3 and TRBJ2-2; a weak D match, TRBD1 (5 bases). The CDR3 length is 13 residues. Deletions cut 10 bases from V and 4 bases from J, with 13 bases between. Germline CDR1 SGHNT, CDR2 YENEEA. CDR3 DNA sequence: TGTGCCATTAGTAGTAGGGGCACCGGGGAGCTGTTTTTT. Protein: CAISSRGTGELFF.

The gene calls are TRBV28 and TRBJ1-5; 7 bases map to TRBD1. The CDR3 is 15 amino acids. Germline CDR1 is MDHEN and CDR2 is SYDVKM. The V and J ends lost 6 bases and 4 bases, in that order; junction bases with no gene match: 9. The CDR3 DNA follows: TGTGCCAGCAGAAACCAGGGGGGATCGAATCAGCCCCAGCATTTT. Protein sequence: CASRNQGGSNQPQHF.

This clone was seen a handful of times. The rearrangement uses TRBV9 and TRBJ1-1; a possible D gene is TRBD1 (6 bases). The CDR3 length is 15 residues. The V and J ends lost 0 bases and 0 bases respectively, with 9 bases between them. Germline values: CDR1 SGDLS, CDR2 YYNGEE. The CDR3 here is CASSVVGTMNTEAFF. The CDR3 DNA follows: TGTGCCAGCAGCGTAGTCGGGACAATGAACACTGAAGCTTTCTTT. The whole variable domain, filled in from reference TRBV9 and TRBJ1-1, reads DSGVTQTPKHLITATGQRVTLRCSPRSGDLSVYWYQQSLDQGLQFLIQYYNGEERAKGNILERFSAQQFPDLHSELNLSSLELGDSALYFCASSVVGTMNTEAFFGQGTRLTVV.

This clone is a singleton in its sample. The CDR3 sequence is CASSPEARVHGYTF. The CDR3 region has the DNA TGTGCCAGCTCACCAGAGGCCCGGGTCCATGGCTACACCTTC. The chain is built from TRBV18 and TRBJ1-2; no clear D. Germline CDR1 KGHSH, CDR2 LQKENI. The CDR3 contains 14 residues. V was shortened by 2 bases and J by 6 bases, with 13 bases between the two germline ends. Full variable domain (missing parts from reference TRBV18 and TRBJ1-2): NAGVMQNPRHLVRRRGQEARLRCSPMKGHSHVYWYRQLPEEGLKFMVYLQKENIIDESGMPKERFSAEFPKEGPSILRIQQVVRGDSAAYFCASSPEARVHGYTFGSGTRLTVV.

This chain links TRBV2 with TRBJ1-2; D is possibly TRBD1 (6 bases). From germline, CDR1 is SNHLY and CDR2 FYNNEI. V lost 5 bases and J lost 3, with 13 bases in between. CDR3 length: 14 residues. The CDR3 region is CASSRDKGHYGYTF. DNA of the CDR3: TGTGCCAGCAGTAGGGACAAAGGACACTATGGCTACACCTTC.

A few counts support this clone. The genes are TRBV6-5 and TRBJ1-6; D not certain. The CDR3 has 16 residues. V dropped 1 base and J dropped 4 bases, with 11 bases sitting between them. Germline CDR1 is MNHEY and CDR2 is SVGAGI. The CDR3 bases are TGTGCCAGCAGTTACTTCTCCGCCAGTTATAATTCACCCCTCCACTTT. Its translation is CASSYFSASYNSPLHF.

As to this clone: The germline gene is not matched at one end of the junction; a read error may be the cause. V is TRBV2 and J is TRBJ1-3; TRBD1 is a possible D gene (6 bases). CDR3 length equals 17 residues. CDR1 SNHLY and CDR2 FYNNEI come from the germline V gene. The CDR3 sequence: CPSSAGHPDDSGNTIYF. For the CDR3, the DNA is TGTCCCAGCAGTGCGGGACACCCAGACGACTCTGGAAACACCATATATTTT. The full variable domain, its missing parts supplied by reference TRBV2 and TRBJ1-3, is EPEVTQTPSHQVTQMGQEVILRCVPISNHLYFYWYRQILGQKVEFLVSFYNNEISEKSEIFDDQFSVERPDGSNFTLKIRSTKLEDSAMYFCPSSAGHPDDSGNTIYFGEGSWLTVV.

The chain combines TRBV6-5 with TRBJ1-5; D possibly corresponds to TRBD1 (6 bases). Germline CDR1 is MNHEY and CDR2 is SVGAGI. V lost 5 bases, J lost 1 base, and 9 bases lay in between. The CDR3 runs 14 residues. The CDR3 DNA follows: TGTGCCAGCAGTACAGGGATGAGCAATCAGCCCCAGCATTTT. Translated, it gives CASSTGMSNQPQHF.

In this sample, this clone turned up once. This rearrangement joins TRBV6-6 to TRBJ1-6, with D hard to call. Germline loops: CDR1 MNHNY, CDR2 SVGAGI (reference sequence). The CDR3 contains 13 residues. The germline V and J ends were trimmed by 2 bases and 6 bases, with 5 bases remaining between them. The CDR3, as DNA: TGTGCCAGCAGTTACCAGATTAATTCACCCCTCCACTTT. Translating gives CASSYQINSPLHF.

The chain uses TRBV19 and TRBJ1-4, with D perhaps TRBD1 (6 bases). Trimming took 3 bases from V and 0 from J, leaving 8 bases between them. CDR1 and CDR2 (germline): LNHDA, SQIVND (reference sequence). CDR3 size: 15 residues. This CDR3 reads CASSMRTATNEKLFF. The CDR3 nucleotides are TGTGCCAGTAGTATGAGGACAGCAACTAATGAAAAACTGTTTTTT.

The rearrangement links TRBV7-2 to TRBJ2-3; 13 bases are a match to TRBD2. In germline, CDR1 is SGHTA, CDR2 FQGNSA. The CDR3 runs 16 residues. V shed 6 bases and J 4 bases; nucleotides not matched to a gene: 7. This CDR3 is CASSLRLAGGSDTQYF. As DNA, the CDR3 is TGTGCCAGCAGTCTCAGACTAGCGGGGGGTTCAGATACGCAGTATTTT.

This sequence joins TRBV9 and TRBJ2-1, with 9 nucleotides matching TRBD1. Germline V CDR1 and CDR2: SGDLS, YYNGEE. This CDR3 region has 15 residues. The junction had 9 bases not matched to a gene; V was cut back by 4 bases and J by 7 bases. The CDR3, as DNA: TGTGCCAGCAGCCCCCGGACAGGGGCCACTAATGAGCAGTTCTTC. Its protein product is CASSPRTGATNEQFF. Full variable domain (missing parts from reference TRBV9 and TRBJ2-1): DSGVTQTPKHLITATGQRVTLRCSPRSGDLSVYWYQQSLDQGLQFLIQYYNGEERAKGNILERFSAQQFPDLHSELNLSSLELGDSALYFCASSPRTGATNEQFFGPGTRLTVL.

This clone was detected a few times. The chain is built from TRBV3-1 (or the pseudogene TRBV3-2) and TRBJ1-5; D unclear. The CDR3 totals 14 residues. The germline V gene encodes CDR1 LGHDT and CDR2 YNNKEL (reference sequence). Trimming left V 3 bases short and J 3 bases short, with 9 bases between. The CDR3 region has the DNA TGTGCCAGCAGCCAGGCGGATTTCAATCAGCCCCAGCATTTT. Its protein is CASSQADFNQPQHF.

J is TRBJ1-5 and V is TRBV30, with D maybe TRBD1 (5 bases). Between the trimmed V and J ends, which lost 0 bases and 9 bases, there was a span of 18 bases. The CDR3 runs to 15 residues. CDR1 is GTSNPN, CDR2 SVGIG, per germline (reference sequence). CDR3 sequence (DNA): TGTGCCTGGAGTGTACGGCAGGGCGCCTTGGGGCCCCAGCATTTT. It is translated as CAWSVRQGALGPQHF.

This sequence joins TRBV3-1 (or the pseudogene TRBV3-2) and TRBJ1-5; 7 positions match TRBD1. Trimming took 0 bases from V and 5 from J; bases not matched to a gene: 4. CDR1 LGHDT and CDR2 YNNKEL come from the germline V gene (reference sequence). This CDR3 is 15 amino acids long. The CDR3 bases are TGTGCCAGCAGCCAAGATCGAGGGGGCTATCAGCCCCAGCATTTT. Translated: CASSQDRGGYQPQHF.

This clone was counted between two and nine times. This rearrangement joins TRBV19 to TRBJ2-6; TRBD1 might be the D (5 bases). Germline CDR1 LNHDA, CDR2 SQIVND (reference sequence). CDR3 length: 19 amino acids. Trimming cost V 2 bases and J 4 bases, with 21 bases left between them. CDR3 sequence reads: CASSIWGSGPQGGANVLTF. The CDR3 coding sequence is TGTGCCAGTAGTATATGGGGTTCCGGGCCCCAGGGAGGGGCCAACGTCCTGACTTTC.

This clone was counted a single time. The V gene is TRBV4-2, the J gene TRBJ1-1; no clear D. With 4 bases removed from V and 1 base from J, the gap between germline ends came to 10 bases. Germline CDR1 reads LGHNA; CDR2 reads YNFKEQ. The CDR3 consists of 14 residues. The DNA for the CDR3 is TGTGCCAGCAGCCCCTCAAAGCAGAACACTGAAGCTTTCTTT. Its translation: CASSPSKQNTEAFF.

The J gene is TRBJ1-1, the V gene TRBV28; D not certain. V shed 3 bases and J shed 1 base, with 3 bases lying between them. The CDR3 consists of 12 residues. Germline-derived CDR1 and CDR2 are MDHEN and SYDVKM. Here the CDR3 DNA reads TGTGCCAGCAGTTTCTCGAACACTGAAGCTTTCTTT. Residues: CASSFSNTEAFF. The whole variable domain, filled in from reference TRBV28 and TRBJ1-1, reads DVKVTQSSRYLVKRTGEKVFLECVQDMDHENMFWYRQDPGLGLRLIYFSYDVKMKEKGDIPEGYSVSREKKERFSLILESASTNQTSMYLCASSFSNTEAFFGQGTRLTVV.

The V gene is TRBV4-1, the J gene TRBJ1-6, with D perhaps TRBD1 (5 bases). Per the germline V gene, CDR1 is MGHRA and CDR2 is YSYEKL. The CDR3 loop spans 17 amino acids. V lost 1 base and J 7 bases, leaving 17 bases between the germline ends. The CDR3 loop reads CASSQGLARAENSPLHF. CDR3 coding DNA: TGCGCCAGCAGCCAAGGGCTCGCCAGGGCAGAGAATTCACCCCTCCACTTT.

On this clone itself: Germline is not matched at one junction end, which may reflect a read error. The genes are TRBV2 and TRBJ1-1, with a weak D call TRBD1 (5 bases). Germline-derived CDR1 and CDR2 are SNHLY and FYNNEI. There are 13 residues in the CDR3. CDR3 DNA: TGTGCCAGCATCCGGGACTGGAACGCTGAAGCTTTCTTT. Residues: CASIRDWNAEAFF.

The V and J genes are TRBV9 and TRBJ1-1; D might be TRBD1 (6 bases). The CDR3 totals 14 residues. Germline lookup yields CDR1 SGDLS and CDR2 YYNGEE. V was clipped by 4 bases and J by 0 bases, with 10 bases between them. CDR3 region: CASSTDRLNTEAFF. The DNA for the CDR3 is TGTGCCAGCAGCACGGACAGACTGAACACTGAAGCTTTCTTT.

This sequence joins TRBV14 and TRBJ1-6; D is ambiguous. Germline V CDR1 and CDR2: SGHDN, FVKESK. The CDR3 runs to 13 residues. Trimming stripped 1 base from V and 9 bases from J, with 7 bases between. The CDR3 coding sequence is TGTGCCAGCAGCCAAGTCTCCAGTTCACCCCTCCACTTT. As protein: CASSQVSSSPLHF.

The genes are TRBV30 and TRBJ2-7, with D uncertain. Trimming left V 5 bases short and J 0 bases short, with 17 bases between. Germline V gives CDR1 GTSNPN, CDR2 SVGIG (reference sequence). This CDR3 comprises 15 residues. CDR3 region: CAWEAGRQSSYEQYF. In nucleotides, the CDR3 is TGTGCCTGGGAAGCAGGCCGCCAGAGCTCCTACGAGCAGTACTTC.

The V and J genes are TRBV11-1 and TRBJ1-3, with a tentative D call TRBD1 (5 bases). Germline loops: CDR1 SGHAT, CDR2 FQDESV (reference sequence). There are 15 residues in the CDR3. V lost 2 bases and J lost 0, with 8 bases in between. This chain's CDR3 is CASSLKQVSGNTIYF. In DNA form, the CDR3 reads TGTGCCAGCAGCTTAAAACAGGTCTCTGGAAACACCATATATTTT.

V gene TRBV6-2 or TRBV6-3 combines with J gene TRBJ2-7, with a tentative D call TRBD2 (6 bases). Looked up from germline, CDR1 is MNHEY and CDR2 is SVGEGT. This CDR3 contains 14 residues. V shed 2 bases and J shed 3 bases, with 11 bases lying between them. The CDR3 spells CASSYGGFYYEQYF. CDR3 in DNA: TGTGCCAGCAGTTACGGGGGGTTCTACTACGAGCAGTACTTC.

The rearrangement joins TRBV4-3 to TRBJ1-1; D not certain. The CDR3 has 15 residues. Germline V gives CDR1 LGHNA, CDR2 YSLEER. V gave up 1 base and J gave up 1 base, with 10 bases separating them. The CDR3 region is CASSQVVRENTEAFF. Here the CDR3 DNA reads TGCGCCAGCAGCCAAGTGGTGAGGGAGAACACTGAAGCTTTCTTT.

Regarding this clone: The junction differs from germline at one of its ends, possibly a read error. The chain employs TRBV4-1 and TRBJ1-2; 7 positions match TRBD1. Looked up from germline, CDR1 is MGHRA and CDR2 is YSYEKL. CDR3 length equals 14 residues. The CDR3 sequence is CASSQPGQRRVSIF. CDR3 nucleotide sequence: TGCGCCAGCAGCCAGCCGGGACAGAGGAGAGTCTCGATCTTC.

Here the CDR3 DNA reads TGTGCCAGTAGTAGGTCGGGACAGGGGACCTATGGCTACACCTTC. The encoded protein is CASSRSGQGTYGYTF. J is TRBJ1-2 and V is TRBV19, with TRBD1 identical over 10 bases. This CDR3 is built from 15 residues. V shed 4 bases, J shed 4 bases, and the junction held 6 bases outside the gene matches. Germline V CDR1 and CDR2: LNHDA, SQIVND (reference sequence). The full variable domain, in which reference TRBV19 and TRBJ1-2 provide the parts outside the CDR3, is DGGITQSPKYLFRKEGQNVTLSCEQNLNHDAMYWYRQDPGQGLRLIYYSQIVNDFQKGDIAEGYSVSREKKESFPLTVTSAQKNPTAFYLCASSRSGQGTYGYTFGSGTRLTVV.